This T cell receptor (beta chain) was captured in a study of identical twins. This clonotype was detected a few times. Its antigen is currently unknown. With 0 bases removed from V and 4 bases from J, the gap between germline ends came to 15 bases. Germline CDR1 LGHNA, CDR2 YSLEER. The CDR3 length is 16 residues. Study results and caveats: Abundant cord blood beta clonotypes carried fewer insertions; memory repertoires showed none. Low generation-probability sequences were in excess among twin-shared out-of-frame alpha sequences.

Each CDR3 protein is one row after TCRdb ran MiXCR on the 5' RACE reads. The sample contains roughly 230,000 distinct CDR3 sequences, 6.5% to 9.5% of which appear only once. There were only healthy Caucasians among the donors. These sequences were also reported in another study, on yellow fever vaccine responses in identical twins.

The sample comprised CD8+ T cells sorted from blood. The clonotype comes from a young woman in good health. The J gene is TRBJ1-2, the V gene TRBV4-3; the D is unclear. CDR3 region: CASSQDLSEDAYGYTF. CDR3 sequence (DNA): TGCGCCAGCAGCCAAGATCTTTCAGAAGACGCCTATGGCTACACCTTC.